This is a list of T cell receptor beta chains from one sample in a study of CD8 T cells in ankylosing spondylitis. TCRdb analysed the 5' RACE reads with MiXCR anew, one entry per CDR3 protein. This sample yields fewer than 650,000 distinct CDR3 sequences, of which about 13% are seen a single time; 6.8% belongs to the top ten. The specimen was blood, either unsorted or a sorted T cell fraction (not recorded which). The receptors here all came from a male donor with ankylosing spondylitis. Both conserved end residues are trimmed from each CDR3.

ASSQQYGYT | TRBV3-1
ASSLLQGYEQY | TRBV12-3/TRBV12-4
ASTGGLAGPNTDTQY | TRBV2
AITPGSGELF | TRBV10-3
SVRVTGLNTEAF | TRBV29-1
ASSPLDLWNTGELF | TRBV18
ASSFKVASGFLNNEQF | TRBV5-1
ASSLGQAYETQY | TRBV5-1
ASSSGQGDPPGTQY | TRBV14
ASSQVGAEGHNEQF | TRBV4-2
ASSPRDRGQETQY | TRBV3-1
ASSIPFRPNEQF | TRBV19
ASSQLQGSPLH | TRBV3-1
ASSGTGLNTEAF | TRBV12-3/TRBV12-4
ASSLERYHQPQH | TRBV27
ASSLDWMSATDTQY | TRBV7-2
ASTPFVAGGYNEQF | TRBV7-2
ASSPGTGYAGELF | TRBV12-3/TRBV12-4
ATSDVQVGINNEQF | TRBV24-1
ASSQDARAGQPQH | TRBV3-1
SAMGISLPTDTQY | TRBV20-1
ASSLSRANTGELF | TRBV5-1
ASSYPGIAGGNEQF | TRBV7-9
ASSLSGTVVAGGELF | TRBV12-3/TRBV12-4
SANRDYEQY | TRBV20-1
ASSLAVGANEQF | TRBV7-2
ASSQGTTEAF | TRBV18
ASSYAGANVLT | TRBV6-2/TRBV6-3
ATQGAQSTDTQY | TRBV24-1
SARGEGTGGEETQY | TRBV20-1
ASSLISSSGKDEQF | TRBV18
ASSLPGIGAF | TRBV7-9
ASSLFSADKMEQF | TRBV5-5
ASSKQPPGRVNTEAF | TRBV21-1
ASTLRIGGADTQY | TRBV9
ASSSVQGGSPLH | TRBV12-3/TRBV12-4
ASSVMGGYT | TRBV5-6
ASTQQGAGDTQY | TRBV2
AIRTVGQPQH | TRBV10-3
ASTPGSSGNTIY | TRBV6-1
ASGFMGDTQY | TRBV12-5
ASSLLSSYNEQF | TRBV5-8
ASTRGHRPGELF | TRBV12-3/TRBV12-4
ASSEVRASRATEAF | TRBV6-1
ASSSLRGDYGYT | TRBV11-2
ASSSIDSLNEKLF | TRBV5-1
ASRRDSFNTEAF | TRBV6-1
SARDPGQAQPQH | TRBV20-1
ASSLGGVRYSNQPQH | TRBV6-1
ASSPLDRAGNTIY | TRBV12-3/TRBV12-4
SAQAVYGYT | TRBV20-1
ASRPSGTGELF | TRBV10-2
ASSLRDGRAEAF | TRBV5-4
ASSLSGGSGNTIY | TRBV12-3/TRBV12-4
ASSTQGGGAYEQY | TRBV7-7
ASSVGLGDYNEQF | TRBV11-2
ASSFLTGQETQY | TRBV7-9
ASSLPGLVGYNEQF | TRBV12-1
SARGTGTPNEQF | TRBV20-1